A selection of T cell receptor beta chains follows, all from one sample in a study of blood T cells in healthy people across ages. TCRdb analysed the 5' RACE reads with MiXCR anew, one entry per CDR3 protein. This table has more than 650,000 distinct CDR3 sequences, about 20% appearing once. The sample was blood. The receptors shown here come from a man in his 70s in good health. Each CDR3 is given with its conserved first and last residue. A D gene is named only where the DNA matches it firmly. Rows may omit the clone size; those that give it use once, few, many or a size class.

j_call: TRBJ2-1; clone_size: few; cdr3_length: 18; v_call: TRBV20-1; d_call: TRBD2; cdr3_aa: CSAIVGGTSGRTAGEQFF; cdr3_nt: TGCAGTGCTATCGTTGGAGGGACTAGCGGGAGAACGGCGGGTGAGCAGTTCTTC
j_call: TRBJ2-5; clone_size: .; cdr3_length: 13; v_call: TRBV7-2; d_call: .; cdr3_aa: CASSSPMLETQYF; cdr3_nt: TGTGCCAGCAGCTCCCCTATGCTAGAGACCCAGTACTTC
j_call: TRBJ1-1; clone_size: .; cdr3_length: 14; v_call: TRBV27; d_call: .; cdr3_aa: CASSSHLRGTEAFF; cdr3_nt: TGTGCCAGCAGTTCCCATCTTAGGGGCACTGAAGCTTTCTTT
j_call: TRBJ2-7; clone_size: few; cdr3_length: 13; v_call: TRBV12-3/TRBV12-4; d_call: .; cdr3_aa: CASSPPGRTEQYF; cdr3_nt: TGTGCCAGCAGTCCACCGGGACGGACCGAGCAGTACTTC
j_call: TRBJ2-3; clone_size: few; cdr3_length: 17; v_call: TRBV27; d_call: TRBD1; cdr3_aa: CASSLLPGNRGRDTQYF; cdr3_nt: TGTGCCAGCAGTTTATTACCGGGAAACAGGGGAAGAGATACGCAGTATTTT
j_call: TRBJ1-1; clone_size: .; cdr3_length: 13; v_call: TRBV18; d_call: .; cdr3_aa: CASSPTMDTEAFF; cdr3_nt: TGTGCCAGCTCACCGACTATGGACACTGAAGCTTTCTTT
j_call: TRBJ2-1; clone_size: .; cdr3_length: 18; v_call: TRBV29-1; d_call: .; cdr3_aa: CSVDGYGAHGTPYNEQFF; cdr3_nt: TGCAGCGTTGATGGTTACGGGGCCCACGGGACCCCCTACAATGAGCAGTTCTTC
j_call: TRBJ2-3; clone_size: .; cdr3_length: 16; v_call: TRBV5-1; d_call: TRBD2; cdr3_aa: CASSFAAGGRSDTQYF; cdr3_nt: TGCGCCAGCAGCTTCGCTGCGGGGGGGCGTTCAGATACGCAGTATTTT
j_call: TRBJ2-3; clone_size: few; cdr3_length: 15; v_call: TRBV20-1; d_call: TRBD2; cdr3_aa: CSATVPAGLYDTQYF; cdr3_nt: TGCAGTGCCACCGTTCCAGCGGGGCTCTATGATACGCAGTATTTT
j_call: TRBJ2-5; clone_size: many; cdr3_length: 14; v_call: TRBV20-1; d_call: TRBD2; cdr3_aa: CSAYSAGEGGTQYF; cdr3_nt: TGCAGTGCCTACTCAGCGGGAGAGGGTGGGACCCAGTACTTC
j_call: TRBJ1-2; clone_size: .; cdr3_length: 15; v_call: TRBV6-5; d_call: .; cdr3_aa: CASSYSIEGSYGYTF; cdr3_nt: TGTGCCAGCAGTTACTCGATTGAGGGCAGCTATGGCTACACCTTC
j_call: TRBJ1-1; clone_size: .; cdr3_length: 15; v_call: TRBV5-1; d_call: .; cdr3_aa: CASSLASGPGTEAFF; cdr3_nt: TGCGCCAGCAGCTTGGCCTCAGGTCCGGGCACTGAAGCTTTCTTT
j_call: TRBJ1-5; clone_size: few; cdr3_length: 15; v_call: TRBV5-1; d_call: TRBD1; cdr3_aa: CASREGQGAGEPQHF; cdr3_nt: TGCGCCAGCAGAGAGGGACAGGGGGCCGGTGAGCCCCAGCATTTT
j_call: TRBJ2-5; clone_size: .; cdr3_length: 17; v_call: TRBV3-1; d_call: TRBD2; cdr3_aa: CASSQGPRLAGGETQYF; cdr3_nt: TGTGCCAGCAGCCAAGGCCCTCGACTAGCGGGAGGGGAGACCCAGTACTTC
j_call: TRBJ2-3; clone_size: few; cdr3_length: 12; v_call: TRBV29-1; d_call: .; cdr3_aa: CSVTPSTDTQYF; cdr3_nt: TGCAGCGTGACCCCTAGCACAGATACGCAGTATTTT
j_call: TRBJ2-1; clone_size: .; cdr3_length: 14; v_call: TRBV20-1; d_call: .; cdr3_aa: CSARDMAGTYEQFF; cdr3_nt: TGCAGTGCTAGAGATATGGCGGGAACCTATGAGCAGTTCTTC
j_call: TRBJ2-7; clone_size: few; cdr3_length: 14; v_call: TRBV5-1; d_call: .; cdr3_aa: CASSSGQSSYEQYF; cdr3_nt: TGTGCCAGCAGCTCCGGACAGAGCTCCTACGAGCAGTACTTC
j_call: TRBJ1-2; clone_size: .; cdr3_length: 12; v_call: TRBV29-1; d_call: TRBD1; cdr3_aa: CSGTGTGSGYTF; cdr3_nt: TGCAGCGGGACCGGGACAGGGTCCGGCTACACCTTC
j_call: TRBJ2-3; clone_size: once; cdr3_length: 18; v_call: TRBV4-3; d_call: TRBD2; cdr3_aa: CASSQEPSGSLTGDTQYF; cdr3_nt: TGCGCCAGCAGCCAAGAGCCAAGCGGGAGTCTCACCGGAGATACGCAGTATTTT
j_call: TRBJ2-2; clone_size: .; cdr3_length: 13; v_call: TRBV5-1; d_call: .; cdr3_aa: CASSPRDLGELFF; cdr3_nt: TGCGCCAGCAGCCCGCGGGACCTAGGGGAGCTGTTTTTT
j_call: TRBJ2-7; clone_size: .; cdr3_length: 15; v_call: TRBV5-1; d_call: TRBD1; cdr3_aa: CASSLNGDRVYEQYF; cdr3_nt: TGCGCCAGCAGCTTGAACGGGGACAGGGTCTACGAGCAGTACTTC
j_call: TRBJ2-2; clone_size: many; cdr3_length: 20; v_call: TRBV24-1; d_call: .; cdr3_aa: CATSDFLGGTAKSNTGELFF; cdr3_nt: TGTGCCACCAGTGATTTTCTTGGCGGGACAGCCAAATCGAACACCGGGGAGCTGTTTTTT
j_call: TRBJ1-1; clone_size: few; cdr3_length: 15; v_call: TRBV4-3; d_call: .; cdr3_aa: CASSKGAGLGAEAFF; cdr3_nt: TGCGCCAGCAGCAAAGGGGCCGGCTTGGGGGCTGAAGCTTTCTTT
j_call: TRBJ2-1; clone_size: many; cdr3_length: 18; v_call: TRBV28; d_call: TRBD1; cdr3_aa: CASSLSRGLGSLYNEQFF; cdr3_nt: TGTGCCAGCAGTTTATCCAGGGGGTTAGGTTCCCTCTACAATGAGCAGTTCTTC
j_call: TRBJ2-6; clone_size: few; cdr3_length: 18; v_call: TRBV4-2; d_call: .; cdr3_aa: CASSQDFLQGSGANVLTF; cdr3_nt: TGTGCCAGCAGCCAAGACTTTCTCCAGGGATCTGGGGCCAACGTCCTGACTTTC
j_call: TRBJ2-1; clone_size: few; cdr3_length: 17; v_call: TRBV4-1; d_call: TRBD2; cdr3_aa: CASSQEGVGGGNNEQFF; cdr3_nt: TGCGCCAGCAGCCAAGAAGGGGTCGGGGGAGGGAACAATGAGCAGTTCTTC
j_call: TRBJ2-3; clone_size: .; cdr3_length: 18; v_call: TRBV20-1; d_call: .; cdr3_aa: CSARGPGVAGYAADTQYF; cdr3_nt: TGCAGTGCTAGAGGCCCCGGGGTAGCAGGATATGCTGCAGATACGCAGTATTTT
j_call: TRBJ2-5; clone_size: few; cdr3_length: 14; v_call: TRBV7-2; d_call: .; cdr3_aa: CASSSPVGQETQHF; cdr3_nt: TGTGCCAGCAGCTCCCCGGTGGGCCAAGAGACCCAGCACTTC
j_call: TRBJ1-4; clone_size: .; cdr3_length: 16; v_call: TRBV5-5; d_call: .; cdr3_aa: CASSSLERATNEKLFF; cdr3_nt: TGTGCCAGCAGCTCCCTCGAGCGAGCAACTAATGAAAAACTGTTTTTT
j_call: TRBJ1-5; clone_size: few; cdr3_length: 14; v_call: TRBV12-3/TRBV12-4; d_call: .; cdr3_aa: CASRNDRSNQPQHF; cdr3_nt: TGTGCCAGCAGGAACGACAGATCCAATCAGCCCCAGCATTTT
j_call: TRBJ2-1; clone_size: .; cdr3_length: 16; v_call: TRBV12-3/TRBV12-4; d_call: TRBD2; cdr3_aa: CASSPPELREVGEQFF; cdr3_nt: TGTGCCAGCAGTCCTCCAGAATTGCGGGAGGTCGGTGAGCAGTTCTTC
j_call: TRBJ1-1; clone_size: .; cdr3_length: 15; v_call: TRBV19; d_call: TRBD1; cdr3_aa: CASSNGQGTTTEAFF; cdr3_nt: TGTGCCAGTAGTAACGGACAGGGGACGACCACTGAAGCTTTCTTT
j_call: TRBJ2-2; clone_size: .; cdr3_length: 15; v_call: TRBV10-3; d_call: .; cdr3_aa: CAISEMWGDTGELFF; cdr3_nt: TGTGCCATCAGTGAGATGTGGGGGGACACCGGGGAGCTGTTTTTT
j_call: TRBJ1-1; clone_size: few; cdr3_length: 13; v_call: TRBV5-1; d_call: .; cdr3_aa: CASRFATDTEAFF; cdr3_nt: TGCGCCAGCAGGTTCGCCACGGACACTGAAGCTTTCTTT
j_call: TRBJ1-3; clone_size: .; cdr3_length: 16; v_call: TRBV6-2/TRBV6-3; d_call: .; cdr3_aa: CASSYGVAHSGNTIYF; cdr3_nt: TGTGCCAGCAGTTACGGGGTCGCACACTCTGGAAACACCATATATTTT
j_call: TRBJ1-1; clone_size: .; cdr3_length: 14; v_call: TRBV9; d_call: .; cdr3_aa: CASSVTGLNTEAFF; cdr3_nt: TGTGCCAGCAGCGTTACAGGGTTGAACACTGAAGCTTTCTTT
j_call: TRBJ1-6; clone_size: few; cdr3_length: 9; v_call: TRBV2; d_call: TRBD1; cdr3_aa: CASGTGLHF; cdr3_nt: TGTGCCAGCGGGACAGGGCTCCACTTT
j_call: TRBJ2-3; clone_size: .; cdr3_length: 13; v_call: TRBV24-1; d_call: .; cdr3_aa: CATSDPPGLPQYF; cdr3_nt: TGTGCCACCAGTGATCCCCCCGGCTTGCCCCAGTATTTT
j_call: TRBJ2-1; clone_size: few; cdr3_length: 13; v_call: TRBV20-1; d_call: .; cdr3_aa: CSARRASYNEQFF; cdr3_nt: TGCAGTGCTAGAAGGGCGTCCTACAATGAGCAGTTCTTC
j_call: TRBJ2-1; clone_size: few; cdr3_length: 16; v_call: TRBV24-1; d_call: TRBD2; cdr3_aa: CATSAVGLAGGNEQFF; cdr3_nt: TGTGCCACCAGTGCTGTGGGACTAGCGGGGGGGAATGAGCAGTTCTTC
j_call: TRBJ1-3; clone_size: .; cdr3_length: 14; v_call: TRBV23-1; d_call: .; cdr3_aa: CASSPIHSGNTIYF; cdr3_nt: TGCGCCAGCAGTCCGATTCACTCTGGAAACACCATATATTTT
j_call: TRBJ2-5; clone_size: few; cdr3_length: 14; v_call: TRBV5-1; d_call: .; cdr3_aa: CASSLALGTETQYF; cdr3_nt: TGCGCCAGCAGCTTGGCCTTGGGCACGGAGACCCAGTACTTC
j_call: TRBJ2-1; clone_size: few; cdr3_length: 13; v_call: TRBV29-1; d_call: .; cdr3_aa: CSAQRGRADRQFF; cdr3_nt: TGCAGCGCCCAGAGAGGGCGGGCCGATCGGCAGTTCTTC
j_call: TRBJ1-1; clone_size: few; cdr3_length: 13; v_call: TRBV12-3/TRBV12-4; d_call: .; cdr3_aa: CASNRVMNTEAFF; cdr3_nt: TGTGCCAGCAATAGGGTCATGAACACTGAAGCTTTCTTT
j_call: TRBJ1-2; clone_size: .; cdr3_length: 14; v_call: TRBV20-1; d_call: .; cdr3_aa: CSASLQTPNYGYTF; cdr3_nt: TGCAGTGCTAGTCTGCAGACCCCTAACTATGGCTACACCTTC
j_call: TRBJ1-4; clone_size: few; cdr3_length: 14; v_call: TRBV7-6; d_call: TRBD1; cdr3_aa: CASSRDRVDEKLSF; cdr3_nt: TGTGCCAGCAGCCGGGACAGGGTAGATGAAAAACTGTCTTTT
j_call: TRBJ1-5; clone_size: .; cdr3_length: 16; v_call: TRBV20-1; d_call: TRBD1; cdr3_aa: CSASAPYQGAEQPQHF; cdr3_nt: TGCAGTGCTAGCGCCCCATATCAGGGGGCGGAGCAGCCCCAGCATTTT
j_call: TRBJ2-7; clone_size: few; cdr3_length: 16; v_call: TRBV7-2; d_call: TRBD1; cdr3_aa: CASSLWAGQGTYEQYF; cdr3_nt: TGTGCCAGCAGCTTATGGGCTGGACAGGGGACCTACGAGCAGTACTTC
j_call: TRBJ2-3; clone_size: .; cdr3_length: 13; v_call: TRBV12-3/TRBV12-4; d_call: .; cdr3_aa: CASSTGSADTQYF; cdr3_nt: TGTGCCAGCAGTACAGGGTCAGCAGATACGCAGTATTTT
j_call: TRBJ1-4; clone_size: few; cdr3_length: 13; v_call: TRBV9; d_call: .; cdr3_aa: CARRQPANEKLFF; cdr3_nt: TGTGCCCGTAGACAGCCGGCTAATGAAAAACTGTTTTTT
j_call: TRBJ2-1; clone_size: many; cdr3_length: 16; v_call: TRBV7-9; d_call: .; cdr3_aa: CASSLGHGPPYNEQFF; cdr3_nt: TGTGCCAGCAGCTTAGGGCACGGACCGCCTTACAATGAGCAGTTCTTC
j_call: TRBJ2-5; clone_size: few; cdr3_length: 12; v_call: TRBV10-2; d_call: .; cdr3_aa: CASSEGQGFWYF; cdr3_nt: TGCGCCAGCAGTGAGGGGCAGGGGTTTTGGTACTTC
j_call: TRBJ2-3; clone_size: few; cdr3_length: 14; v_call: TRBV29-1; d_call: .; cdr3_aa: CSSPATAGGDTQYF; cdr3_nt: TGCAGCTCACCAGCAACGGCTGGGGGAGATACGCAGTATTTT
j_call: TRBJ1-2; clone_size: .; cdr3_length: 15; v_call: TRBV15; d_call: .; cdr3_aa: CATSMKQGGVYGYTF; cdr3_nt: TGTGCCACCAGCATGAAACAGGGAGGCGTCTATGGCTACACCTTC